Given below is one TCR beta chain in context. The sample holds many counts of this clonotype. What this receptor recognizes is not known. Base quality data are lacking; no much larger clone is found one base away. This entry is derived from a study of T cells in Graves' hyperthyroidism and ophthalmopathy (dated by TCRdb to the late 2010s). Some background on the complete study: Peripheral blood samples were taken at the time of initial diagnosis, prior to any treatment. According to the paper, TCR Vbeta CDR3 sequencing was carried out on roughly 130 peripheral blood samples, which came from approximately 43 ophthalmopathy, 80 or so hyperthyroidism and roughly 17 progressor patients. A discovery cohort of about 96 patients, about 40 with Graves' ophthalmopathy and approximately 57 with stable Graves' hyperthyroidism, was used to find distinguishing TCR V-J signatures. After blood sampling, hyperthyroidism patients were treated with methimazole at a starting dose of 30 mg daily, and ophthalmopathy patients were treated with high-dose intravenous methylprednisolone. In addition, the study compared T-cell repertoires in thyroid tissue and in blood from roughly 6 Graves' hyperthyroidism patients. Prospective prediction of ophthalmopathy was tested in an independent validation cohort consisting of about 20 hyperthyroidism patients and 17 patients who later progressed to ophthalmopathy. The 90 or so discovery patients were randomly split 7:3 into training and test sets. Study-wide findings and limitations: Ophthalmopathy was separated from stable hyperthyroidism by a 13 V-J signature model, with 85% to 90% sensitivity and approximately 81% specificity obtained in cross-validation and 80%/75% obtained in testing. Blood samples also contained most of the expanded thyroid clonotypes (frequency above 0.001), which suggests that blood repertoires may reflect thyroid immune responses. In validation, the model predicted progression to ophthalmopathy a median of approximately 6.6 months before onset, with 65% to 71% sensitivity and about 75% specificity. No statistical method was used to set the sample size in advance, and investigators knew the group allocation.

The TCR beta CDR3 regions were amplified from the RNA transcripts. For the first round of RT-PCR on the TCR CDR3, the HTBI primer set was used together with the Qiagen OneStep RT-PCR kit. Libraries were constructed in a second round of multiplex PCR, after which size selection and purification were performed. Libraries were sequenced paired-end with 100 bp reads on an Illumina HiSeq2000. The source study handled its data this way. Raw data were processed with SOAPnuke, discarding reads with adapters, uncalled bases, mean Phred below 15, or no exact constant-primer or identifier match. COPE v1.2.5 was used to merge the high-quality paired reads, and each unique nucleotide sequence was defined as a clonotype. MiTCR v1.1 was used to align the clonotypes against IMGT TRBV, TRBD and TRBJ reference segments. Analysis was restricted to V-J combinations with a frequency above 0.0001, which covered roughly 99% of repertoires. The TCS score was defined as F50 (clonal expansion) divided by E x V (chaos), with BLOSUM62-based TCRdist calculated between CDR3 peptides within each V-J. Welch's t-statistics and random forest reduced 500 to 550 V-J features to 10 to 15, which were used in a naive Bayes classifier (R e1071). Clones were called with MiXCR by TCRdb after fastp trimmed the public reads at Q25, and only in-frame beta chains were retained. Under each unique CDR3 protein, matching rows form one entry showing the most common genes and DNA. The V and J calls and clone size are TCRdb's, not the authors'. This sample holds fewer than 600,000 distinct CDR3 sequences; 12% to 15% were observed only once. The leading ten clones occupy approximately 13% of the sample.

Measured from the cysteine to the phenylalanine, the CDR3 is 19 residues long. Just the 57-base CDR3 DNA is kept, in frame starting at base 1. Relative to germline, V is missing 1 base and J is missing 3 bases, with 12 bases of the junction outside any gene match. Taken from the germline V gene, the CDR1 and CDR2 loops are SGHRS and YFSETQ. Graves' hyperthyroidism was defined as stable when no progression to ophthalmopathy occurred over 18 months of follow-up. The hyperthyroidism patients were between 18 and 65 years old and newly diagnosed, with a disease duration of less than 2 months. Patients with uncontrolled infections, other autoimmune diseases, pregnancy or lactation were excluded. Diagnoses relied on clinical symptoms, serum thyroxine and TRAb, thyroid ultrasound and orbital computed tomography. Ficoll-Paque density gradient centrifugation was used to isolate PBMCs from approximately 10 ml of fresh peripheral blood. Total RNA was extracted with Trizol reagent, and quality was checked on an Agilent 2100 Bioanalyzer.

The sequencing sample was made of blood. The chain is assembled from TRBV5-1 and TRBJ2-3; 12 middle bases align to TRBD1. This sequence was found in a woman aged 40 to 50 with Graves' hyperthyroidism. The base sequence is TGCGCCAGCAGCTTGACCGGGACAGGGGGCTACCGAGAGACAGATACGCAGTATTTT. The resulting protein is CASSLTGTGGYRETDTQYF. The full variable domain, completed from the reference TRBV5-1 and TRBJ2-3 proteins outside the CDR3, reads KAGVTQTPRYLIKTRGQQVTLSCSPISGHRSVSWYQQTPGQGLQFLFEYFSETQRNKGNFPGRFSGRQFSNSRSEMNVSTLELGDSALYLCASSLTGTGGYRETDTQYFGPGTRLTVL.